The clone carrying this T cell receptor (beta chain) was picked up one time. From germline, CDR1 is SGDLS and CDR2 YYNGEE. The CDR3 length is 14 residues. V lost 4 bases and J lost 1, with 11 bases in between. For each donor, at least one pre-ART and at least two post-ART PBMC samples were available. Assay version v3.0 of immunoSEQ was used, and it was run at survey level. Profiling relied on immunoSEQ multiplex PCR, and the TCRdb table lists in-frame clones only, not all of them. This table holds fewer than 30,000 clones, about 80% found once. The data stem from a study of long-term antiretroviral therapy in people with HIV.

V and J are TRBV9 and TRBJ1-1, with a possible D match to TRBD1 (6 bases). This sequence originates from a man under 40 with HIV. This specimen was unsorted PBMCs, taken 0.7 years before starting antiretroviral therapy. CDR3 region: CASSWDTQNTEAFF. The CDR3 DNA reads TGTGCCAGCAGCTGGGACACTCAGAACACTGAAGCTTTCTTT.